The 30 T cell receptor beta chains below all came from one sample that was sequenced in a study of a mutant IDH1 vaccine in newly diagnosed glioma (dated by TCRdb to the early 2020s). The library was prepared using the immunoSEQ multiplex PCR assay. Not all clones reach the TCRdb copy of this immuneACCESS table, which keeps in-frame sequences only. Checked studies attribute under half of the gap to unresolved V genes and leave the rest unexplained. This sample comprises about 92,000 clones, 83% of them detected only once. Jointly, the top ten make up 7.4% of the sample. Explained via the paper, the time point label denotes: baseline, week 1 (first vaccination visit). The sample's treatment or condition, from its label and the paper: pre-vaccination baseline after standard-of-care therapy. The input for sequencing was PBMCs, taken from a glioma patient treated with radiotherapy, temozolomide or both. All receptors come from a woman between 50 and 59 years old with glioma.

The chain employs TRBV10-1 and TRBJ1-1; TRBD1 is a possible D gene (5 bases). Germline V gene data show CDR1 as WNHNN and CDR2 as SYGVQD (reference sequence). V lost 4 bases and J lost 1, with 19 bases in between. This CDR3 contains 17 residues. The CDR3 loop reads CASSGPGKQGPNTEAFF. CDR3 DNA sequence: TGCGCCAGCAGTGGGCCGGGTAAGCAGGGCCCGAACACTGAAGCTTTCTTT.

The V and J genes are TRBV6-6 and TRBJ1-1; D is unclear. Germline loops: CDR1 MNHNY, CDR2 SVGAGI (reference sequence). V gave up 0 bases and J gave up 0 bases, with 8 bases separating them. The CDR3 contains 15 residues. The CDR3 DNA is TGTGCCAGCAGTTACTCTCCCAGCATGAACACTGAAGCTTTCTTT. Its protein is CASSYSPSMNTEAFF.

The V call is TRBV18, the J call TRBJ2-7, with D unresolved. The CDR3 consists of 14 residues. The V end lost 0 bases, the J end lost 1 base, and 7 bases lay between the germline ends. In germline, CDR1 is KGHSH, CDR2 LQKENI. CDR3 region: CASSPPAASYEQYF. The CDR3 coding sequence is TGTGCCAGCTCACCACCGGCAGCTTCCTACGAGCAGTACTTC.

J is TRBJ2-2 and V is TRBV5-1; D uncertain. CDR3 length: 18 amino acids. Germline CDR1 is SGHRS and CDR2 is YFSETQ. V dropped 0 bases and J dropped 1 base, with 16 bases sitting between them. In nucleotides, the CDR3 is TGCGCCAGCAGCTTGGCCCGGCTGGGTTTGCGGAACACCGGGGAGCTGTTTTTT. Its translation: CASSLARLGLRNTGELFF.

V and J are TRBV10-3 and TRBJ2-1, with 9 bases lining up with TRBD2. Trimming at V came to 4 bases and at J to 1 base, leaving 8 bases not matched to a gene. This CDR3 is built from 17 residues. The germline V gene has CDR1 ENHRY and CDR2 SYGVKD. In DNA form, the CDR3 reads TGTGCCATCAGTGGCGGGGGGGTAATGAGTTCCTACAATGAGCAGTTCTTC. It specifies CAISGGGVMSSYNEQFF.

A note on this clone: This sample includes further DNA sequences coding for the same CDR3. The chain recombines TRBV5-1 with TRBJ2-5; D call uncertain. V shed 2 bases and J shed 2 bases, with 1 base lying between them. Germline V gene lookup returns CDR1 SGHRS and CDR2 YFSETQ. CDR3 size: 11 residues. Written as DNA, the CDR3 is TGCGCCAGCAGCTTTCAAGAGACCCAGTACTTC. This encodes CASSFQETQYF.

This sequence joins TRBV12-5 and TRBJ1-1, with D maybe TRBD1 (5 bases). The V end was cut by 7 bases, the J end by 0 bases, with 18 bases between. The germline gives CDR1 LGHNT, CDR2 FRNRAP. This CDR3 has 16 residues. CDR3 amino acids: CASALSLGGLNTEAFF. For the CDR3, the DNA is TGTGCTAGTGCCCTTAGTTTGGGGGGACTGAACACTGAAGCTTTCTTT.

CDR3 bases: TGTGCCAGCAGTTTACCGGGGGTATCGGGAAATGAGCAGTTCTTC. Translation gives CASSLPGVSGNEQFF. The chain joins TRBV27 to TRBJ2-1; TRBD2 might be the D (6 bases). Germline V gene data show CDR1 as MNHEY and CDR2 as SMNVEV (reference sequence). Between the trimmed V and J ends, which lost 2 bases and 7 bases, there was a span of 15 bases. The CDR3 consists of 15 residues.

The CDR3 reads CASSLLSVTGLNTDTQYF. CDR3 bases: TGTGCCAGCAGTTTGCTTTCTGTGACTGGTTTGAACACAGATACGCAGTATTTT. The V gene is TRBV27, the J gene TRBJ2-3, with D hard to call. CDR1 and CDR2 from the germline V gene are MNHEY and SMNVEV (reference sequence). The length of the CDR3 is 18 residues. Deletions cut 3 bases from V and 2 bases from J, with 21 bases between.

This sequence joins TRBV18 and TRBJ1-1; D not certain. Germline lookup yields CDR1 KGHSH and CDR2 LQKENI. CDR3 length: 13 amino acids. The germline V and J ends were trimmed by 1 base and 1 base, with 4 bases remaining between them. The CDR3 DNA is TGTGCCAGCTCACCACAGGGGAACACTGAAGCTTTCTTT. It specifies CASSPQGNTEAFF.

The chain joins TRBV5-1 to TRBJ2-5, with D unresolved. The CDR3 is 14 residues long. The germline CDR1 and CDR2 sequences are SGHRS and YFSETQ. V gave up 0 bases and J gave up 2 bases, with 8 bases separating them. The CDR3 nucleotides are TGCGCCAGCAGCTTGGGGTTCGGGCAAGAGACCCAGTACTTC. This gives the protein CASSLGFGQETQYF.

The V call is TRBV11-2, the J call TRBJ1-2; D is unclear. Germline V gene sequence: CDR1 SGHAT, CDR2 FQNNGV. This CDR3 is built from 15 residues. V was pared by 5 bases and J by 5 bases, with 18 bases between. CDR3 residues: CASSLATSGGYGYTF. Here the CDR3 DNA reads TGTGCCAGCAGCCTAGCGACGAGTGGAGGGTATGGCTACACCTTC. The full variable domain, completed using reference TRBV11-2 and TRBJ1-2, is EAGVAQSPRYKIIEKRQSVAFWCNPISGHATLYWYQQILGQGPKLLIQFQNNGVVDDSQLPKDRFSAERLKGVDSTLKIQPAKLEDSAVYLCASSLATSGGYGYTFGSGTRLTVV.

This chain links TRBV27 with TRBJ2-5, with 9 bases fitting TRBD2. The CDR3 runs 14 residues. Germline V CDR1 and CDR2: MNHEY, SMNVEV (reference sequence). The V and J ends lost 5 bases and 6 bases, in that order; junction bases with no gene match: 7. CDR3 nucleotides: TGTGCCAGCAGTCTGGGACTAGCTCGGAAGACCCAGTACTTC. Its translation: CASSLGLARKTQYF.

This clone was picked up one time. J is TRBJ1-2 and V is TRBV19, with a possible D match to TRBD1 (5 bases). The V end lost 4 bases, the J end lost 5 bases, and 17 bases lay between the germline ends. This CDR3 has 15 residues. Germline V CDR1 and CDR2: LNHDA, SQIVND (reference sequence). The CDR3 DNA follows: TGTGCCAGTAGTAACCCAGGCAGGGACCCGTATGGCTACACCTTC. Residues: CASSNPGRDPYGYTF.

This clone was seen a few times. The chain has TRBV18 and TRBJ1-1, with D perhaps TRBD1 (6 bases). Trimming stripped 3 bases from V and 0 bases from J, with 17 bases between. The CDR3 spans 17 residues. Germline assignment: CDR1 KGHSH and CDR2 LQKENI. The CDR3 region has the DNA TGTGCCAGCTCACCGCAGGGGCTAGCGGGGCTGAACACTGAAGCTTTCTTT. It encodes CASSPQGLAGLNTEAFF.

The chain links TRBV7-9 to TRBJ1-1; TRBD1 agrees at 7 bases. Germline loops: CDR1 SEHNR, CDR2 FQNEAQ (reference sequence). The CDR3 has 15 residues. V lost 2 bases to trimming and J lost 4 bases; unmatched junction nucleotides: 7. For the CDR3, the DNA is TGTGCCAGCAGCTTATCTAGACAGGGTGGCACTGAAGCTTTCTTT. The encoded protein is CASSLSRQGGTEAFF.

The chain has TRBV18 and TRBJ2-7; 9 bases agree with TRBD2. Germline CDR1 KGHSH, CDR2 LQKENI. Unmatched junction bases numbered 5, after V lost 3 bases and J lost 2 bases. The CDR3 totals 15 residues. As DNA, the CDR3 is TGTGCCAGCTCACCGGGAGGCGGGGGGGCCTACGAGCAGTACTTC. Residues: CASSPGGGGAYEQYF. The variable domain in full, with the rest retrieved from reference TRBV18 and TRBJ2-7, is NAGVMQNPRHLVRRRGQEARLRCSPMKGHSHVYWYRQLPEEGLKFMVYLQKENIIDESGMPKERFSAEFPKEGPSILRIQQVVRGDSAAYFCASSPGGGGAYEQYFGPGTRLTVT.

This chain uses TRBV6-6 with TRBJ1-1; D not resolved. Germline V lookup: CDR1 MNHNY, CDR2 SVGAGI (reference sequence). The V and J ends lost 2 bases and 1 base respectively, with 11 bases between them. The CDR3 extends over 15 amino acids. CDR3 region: CASSYGGEGNTEAFF. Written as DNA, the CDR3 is TGTGCCAGCAGTTACGGTGGGGAAGGGAACACTGAAGCTTTCTTT.

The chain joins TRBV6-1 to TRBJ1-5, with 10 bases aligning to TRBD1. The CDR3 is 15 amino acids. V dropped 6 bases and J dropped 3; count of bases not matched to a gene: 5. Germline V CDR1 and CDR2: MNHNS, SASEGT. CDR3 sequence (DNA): TGTGCCAGCAGGAAGGGACAGGGGATCAATCAGCCCCAGCATTTT. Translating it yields CASRKGQGINQPQHF.

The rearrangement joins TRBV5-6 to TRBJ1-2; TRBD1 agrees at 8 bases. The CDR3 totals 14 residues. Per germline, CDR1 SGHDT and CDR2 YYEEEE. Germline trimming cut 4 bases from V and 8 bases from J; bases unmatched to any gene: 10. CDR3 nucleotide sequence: TGTGCCAGCAGCCCCGGGACAGGCGTGCGGGGCTACACCTTC. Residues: CASSPGTGVRGYTF.

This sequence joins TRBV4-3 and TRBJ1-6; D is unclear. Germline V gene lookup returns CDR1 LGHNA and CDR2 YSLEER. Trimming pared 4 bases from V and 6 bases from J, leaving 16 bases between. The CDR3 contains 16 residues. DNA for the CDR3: TGCGCCAGCAGCCCGGCCCTGGGATCGGTTAATTCACCCCTCCACTTT. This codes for CASSPALGSVNSPLHF.

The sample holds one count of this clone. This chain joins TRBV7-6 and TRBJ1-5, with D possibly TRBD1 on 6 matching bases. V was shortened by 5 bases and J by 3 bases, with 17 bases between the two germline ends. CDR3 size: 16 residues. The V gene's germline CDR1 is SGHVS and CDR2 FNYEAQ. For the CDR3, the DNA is TGTGCCAGCAGCCCCCAAACAGGGAACGTCAATCAGCCCCAGCATTTT. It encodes CASSPQTGNVNQPQHF.

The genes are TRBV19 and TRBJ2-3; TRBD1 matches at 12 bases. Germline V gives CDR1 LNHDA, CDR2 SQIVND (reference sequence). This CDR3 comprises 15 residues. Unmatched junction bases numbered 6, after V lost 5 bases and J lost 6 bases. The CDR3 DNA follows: TGTGCCAGTAGTCTCCGGGACAGGGGGCTGGATACGCAGTATTTT. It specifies CASSLRDRGLDTQYF.

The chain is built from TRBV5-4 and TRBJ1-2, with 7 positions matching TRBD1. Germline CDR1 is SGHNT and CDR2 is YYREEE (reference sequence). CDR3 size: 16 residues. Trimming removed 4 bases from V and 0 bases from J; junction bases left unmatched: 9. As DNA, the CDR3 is TGTGCCAGCAGCCAGCCGTTGACAGGGTCTAACTATGGCTACACCTTC. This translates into CASSQPLTGSNYGYTF. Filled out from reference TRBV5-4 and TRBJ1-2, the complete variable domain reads ETGVTQSPTHLIKTRGQQVTLRCSSQSGHNTVSWYQQALGQGPQFIFQYYREEENGRGNFPPRFSGLQFPNYSSELNVNALELDDSALYLCASSQPLTGSNYGYTFGSGTRLTVV.

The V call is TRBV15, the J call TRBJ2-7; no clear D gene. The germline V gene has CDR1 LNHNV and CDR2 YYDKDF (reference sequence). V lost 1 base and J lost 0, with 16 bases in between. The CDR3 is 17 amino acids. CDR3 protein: CATSRVHTSWGSYEQYF. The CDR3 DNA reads TGTGCCACCAGCAGAGTGCATACATCCTGGGGCTCCTACGAGCAGTACTTC.

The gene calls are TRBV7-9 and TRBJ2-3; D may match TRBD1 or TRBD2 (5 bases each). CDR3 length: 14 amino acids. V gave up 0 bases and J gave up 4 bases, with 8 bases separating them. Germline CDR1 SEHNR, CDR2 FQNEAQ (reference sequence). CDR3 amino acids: CASSLAGDPDTQYF. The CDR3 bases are TGTGCCAGCAGCTTAGCAGGGGACCCAGATACGCAGTATTTT.

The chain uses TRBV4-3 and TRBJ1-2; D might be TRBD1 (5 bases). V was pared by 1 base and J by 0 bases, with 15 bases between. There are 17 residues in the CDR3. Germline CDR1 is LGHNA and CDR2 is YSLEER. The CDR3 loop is CASSQVRRENTNYGYTF. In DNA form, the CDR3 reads TGCGCCAGCAGCCAAGTCCGCAGGGAGAACACTAACTATGGCTACACCTTC.

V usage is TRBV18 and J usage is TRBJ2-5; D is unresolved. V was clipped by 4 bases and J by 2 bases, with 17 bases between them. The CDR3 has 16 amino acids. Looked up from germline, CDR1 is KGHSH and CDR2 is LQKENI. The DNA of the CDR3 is TGTGCCAGCTCACAAGTGGGGTCCAGCCTACAAGAGACCCAGTACTTC. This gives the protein CASSQVGSSLQETQYF.

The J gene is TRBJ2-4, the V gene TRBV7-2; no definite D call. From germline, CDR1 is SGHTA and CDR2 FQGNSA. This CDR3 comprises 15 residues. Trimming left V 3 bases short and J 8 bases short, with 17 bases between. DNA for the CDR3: TGTGCCAGCAGCTTCCGACGGAACCCCCGCGACATTCAGTACTTC. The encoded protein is CASSFRRNPRDIQYF.

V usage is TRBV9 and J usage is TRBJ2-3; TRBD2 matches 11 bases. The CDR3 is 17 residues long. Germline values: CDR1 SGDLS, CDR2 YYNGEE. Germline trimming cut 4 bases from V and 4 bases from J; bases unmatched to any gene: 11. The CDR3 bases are TGTGCCAGCAGCTCCACGATAGCGGGGGGGAGCGCAGATACGCAGTATTTT. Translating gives CASSSTIAGGSADTQYF.